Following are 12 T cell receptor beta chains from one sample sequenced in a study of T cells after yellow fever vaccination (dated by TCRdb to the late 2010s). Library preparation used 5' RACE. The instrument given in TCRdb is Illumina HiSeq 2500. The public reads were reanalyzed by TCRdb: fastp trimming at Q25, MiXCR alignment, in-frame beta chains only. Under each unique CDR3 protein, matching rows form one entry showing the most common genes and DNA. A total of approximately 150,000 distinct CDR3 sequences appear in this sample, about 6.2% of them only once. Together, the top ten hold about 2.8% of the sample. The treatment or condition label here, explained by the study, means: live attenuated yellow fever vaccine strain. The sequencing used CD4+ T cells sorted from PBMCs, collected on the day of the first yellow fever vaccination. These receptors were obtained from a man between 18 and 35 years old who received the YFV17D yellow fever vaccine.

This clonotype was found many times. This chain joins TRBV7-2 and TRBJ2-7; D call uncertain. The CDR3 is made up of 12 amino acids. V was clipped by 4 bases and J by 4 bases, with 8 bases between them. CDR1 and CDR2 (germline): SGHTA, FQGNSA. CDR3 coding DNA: TGTGCCAGCAGCTCATCTAATTACGAGCAGTACTTC. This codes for CASSSSNYEQYF.

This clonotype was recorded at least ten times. The DNA of the CDR3 is TGTGCCAGCTCAATCGACAGGAACACTGAAGCTTTCTTT. This codes for CASSIDRNTEAFF. The chain joins TRBV18 to TRBJ1-1; D possibly corresponds to TRBD1 (5 bases). V was clipped by 5 bases and J by 1 base, with 8 bases between them. CDR1 and CDR2 (germline): KGHSH, LQKENI. The CDR3 runs 13 residues. The whole variable domain, filled in from reference TRBV18 and TRBJ1-1, reads NAGVMQNPRHLVRRRGQEARLRCSPMKGHSHVYWYRQLPEEGLKFMVYLQKENIIDESGMPKERFSAEFPKEGPSILRIQQVVRGDSAAYFCASSIDRNTEAFFGQGTRLTVV.

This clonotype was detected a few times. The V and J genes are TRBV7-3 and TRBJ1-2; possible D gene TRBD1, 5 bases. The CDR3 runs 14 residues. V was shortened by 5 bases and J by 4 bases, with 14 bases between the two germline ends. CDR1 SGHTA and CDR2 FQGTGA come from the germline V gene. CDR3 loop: CASSAGGGLYGYTF. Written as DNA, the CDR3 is TGTGCCAGCAGCGCGGGGGGAGGACTCTATGGCTACACCTTC.

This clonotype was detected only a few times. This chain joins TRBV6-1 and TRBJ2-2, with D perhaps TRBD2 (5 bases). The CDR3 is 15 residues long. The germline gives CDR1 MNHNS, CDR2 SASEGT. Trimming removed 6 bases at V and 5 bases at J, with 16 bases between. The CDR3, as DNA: TGTGCCAGCAGCGGACGGGATCGAAGGACCGGGGAGCTGTTTTTT. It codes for CASSGRDRRTGELFF.

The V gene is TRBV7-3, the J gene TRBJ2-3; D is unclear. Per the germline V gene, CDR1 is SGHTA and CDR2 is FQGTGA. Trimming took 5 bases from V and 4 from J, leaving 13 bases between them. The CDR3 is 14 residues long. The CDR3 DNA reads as TGTGCCAGCAGCCCCGCGACCGGGTCAGATACGCAGTATTTT. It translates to CASSPATGSDTQYF.

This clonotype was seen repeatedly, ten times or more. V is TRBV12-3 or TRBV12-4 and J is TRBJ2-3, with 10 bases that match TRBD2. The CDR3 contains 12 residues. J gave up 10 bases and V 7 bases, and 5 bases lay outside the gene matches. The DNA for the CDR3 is TGTGCCAGCAATCTAGCGGGGGTCGCGCAGTATTTT. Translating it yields CASNLAGVAQYF.

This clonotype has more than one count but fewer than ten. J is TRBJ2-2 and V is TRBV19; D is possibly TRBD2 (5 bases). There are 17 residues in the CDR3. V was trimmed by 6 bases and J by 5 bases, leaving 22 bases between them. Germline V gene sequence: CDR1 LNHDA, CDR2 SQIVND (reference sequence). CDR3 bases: TGTGCCAGTAGAAGTTGGGAGTTCACTATTCGAACCGGGGAGCTGTTTTTT. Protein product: CASRSWEFTIRTGELFF.

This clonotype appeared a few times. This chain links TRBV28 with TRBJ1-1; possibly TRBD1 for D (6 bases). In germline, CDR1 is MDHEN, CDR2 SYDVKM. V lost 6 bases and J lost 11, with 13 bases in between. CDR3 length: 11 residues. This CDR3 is CASSTGLWAFF. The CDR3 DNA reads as TGTGCCAGCAGCACAGGGTTGTGGGCTTTCTTT.

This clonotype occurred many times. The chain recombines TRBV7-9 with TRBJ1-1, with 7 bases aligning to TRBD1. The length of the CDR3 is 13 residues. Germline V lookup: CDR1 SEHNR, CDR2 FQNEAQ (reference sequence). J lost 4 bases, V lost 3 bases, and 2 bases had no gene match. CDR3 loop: CASSLTGSTEAFF. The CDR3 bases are TGTGCCAGCAGCTTGACAGGGTCCACTGAAGCTTTCTTT. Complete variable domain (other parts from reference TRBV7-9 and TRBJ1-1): DTGVSQNPRHKITKRGQNVTFRCDPISEHNRLYWYRQTLGQGPEFLTYFQNEAQLEKSRLLSDRFSAERPKGSFSTLEIQRTEQGDSAMYLCASSLTGSTEAFFGQGTRLTVV.

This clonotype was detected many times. CDR3 sequence reads: CASSLALRGKGNEQFF. CDR3 nucleotide sequence: TGTGCCAGCAGCTTAGCGCTAAGGGGCAAGGGCAATGAGCAGTTCTTC. This chain connects TRBV11-1 to TRBJ2-1; possible D gene TRBD1, 5 bases. The CDR3 spans 16 residues. V lost 0 bases and J 6 bases, leaving 15 bases between the germline ends. In germline, CDR1 is SGHAT, CDR2 FQDESV (reference sequence).

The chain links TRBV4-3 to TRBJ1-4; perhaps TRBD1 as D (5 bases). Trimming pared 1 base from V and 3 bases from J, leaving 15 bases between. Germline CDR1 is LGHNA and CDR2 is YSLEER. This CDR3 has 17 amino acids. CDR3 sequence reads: CASSQGPDPGPNEKLFF. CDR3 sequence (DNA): TGCGCCAGCAGCCAAGGGCCTGATCCAGGGCCTAATGAAAAACTGTTTTTT.

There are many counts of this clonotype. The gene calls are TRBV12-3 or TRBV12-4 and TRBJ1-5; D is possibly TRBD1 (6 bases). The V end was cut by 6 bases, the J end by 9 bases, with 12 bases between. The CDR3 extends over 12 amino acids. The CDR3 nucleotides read TGTGCCAGCAGCTCAGGGGAACGGCCCCAGCATTTT. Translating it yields CASSSGERPQHF.